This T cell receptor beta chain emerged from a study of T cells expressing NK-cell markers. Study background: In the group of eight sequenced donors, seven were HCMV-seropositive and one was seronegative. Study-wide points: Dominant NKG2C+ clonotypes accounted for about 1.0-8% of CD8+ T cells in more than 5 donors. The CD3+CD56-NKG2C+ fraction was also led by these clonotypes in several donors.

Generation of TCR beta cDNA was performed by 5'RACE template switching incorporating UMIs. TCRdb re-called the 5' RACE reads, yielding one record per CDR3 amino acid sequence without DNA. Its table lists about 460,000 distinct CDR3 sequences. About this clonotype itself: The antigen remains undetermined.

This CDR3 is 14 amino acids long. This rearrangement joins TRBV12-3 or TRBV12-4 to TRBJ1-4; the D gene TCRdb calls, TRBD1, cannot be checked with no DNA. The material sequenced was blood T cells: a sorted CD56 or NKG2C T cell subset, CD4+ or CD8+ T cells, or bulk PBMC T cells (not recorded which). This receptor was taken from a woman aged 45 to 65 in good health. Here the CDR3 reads CASSPTGDNEKLFF.